One and the same sample provided the 10 T cell receptor beta chains below, sequenced in a study of T cell repertoires in cytomegalovirus infection. Each CDR3 protein is one row after TCRdb ran MiXCR on the reads. Among under 850,000 distinct CDR3 sequences listed, 35% were seen once. The sequencing sample was made of PBMCs. The origin of the receptors is a human donor in good health (CMV status not recorded). Some clones in this sample may be carry-over from other donors' samples.

As concerns this clonotype: A clone one base away is much larger, so this may be a read error. The V and J genes are TRBV7-3 and TRBJ1-5, with 9 nucleotides matching TRBD1. V was pared by 4 bases and J by 10 bases, with 5 bases of the junction left unmatched. This CDR3 has 13 residues. Germline lookup yields CDR1 SGHTA and CDR2 FQGTGA. The CDR3 here is CASSWDRAHPQHF. The CDR3 DNA sequence: TGTGCCAGCAGCTGGGACAGGGCTCATCCCCAGCATTTT.

The chain uses TRBV24-1 and TRBJ2-1, with D possibly TRBD1 on 6 matching bases. The length of the CDR3 is 15 residues. Germline V lookup: CDR1 KGHDR, CDR2 SFDVKD. The ends were cut back, 3 bases at V and 4 bases at J, with 12 bases in the middle. The CDR3 bases are TGTGCCACCAGTGATCCCAGCCAGGGGTACAATGAGCAGTTCTTC. Translation: CATSDPSQGYNEQFF.

V and J are TRBV28 and TRBJ2-7; 12 positions agree with TRBD1. V was clipped by 5 bases and J by 5 bases; unmatched bases: 7. Germline CDR1 MDHEN, CDR2 SYDVKM. This CDR3 is 15 amino acids long. CDR3 in amino acids: CASSTPGTGGDEQYF. CDR3 sequence (DNA): TGTGCCAGCAGTACGCCCGGGACAGGGGGCGACGAGCAGTACTTC.

This clonotype was seen a handful of times. This rearrangement joins TRBV6-1 to TRBJ2-7; 7 nucleotides agree with TRBD2. The CDR3 is 13 amino acids. V dropped 7 bases and J dropped 2; count of bases not matched to a gene: 5. Germline CDR1 MNHNS, CDR2 SASEGT. The CDR3 DNA reads as TGTGCCAGCACGCTAGCGGATACCTACGAGCAGTACTTC. Translating it yields CASTLADTYEQYF.

This clonotype was seen a few times. The chain is built from TRBV10-3 and TRBJ2-1, with D hard to call. Trimming removed 7 bases from V and 5 bases from J, with 12 bases in between. The CDR3 has 13 residues. The germline V gene encodes CDR1 ENHRY and CDR2 SYGVKD. The CDR3 sequence is CAINYQKNNEQFF. The CDR3 region has the DNA TGTGCCATCAATTACCAAAAGAACAATGAGCAGTTCTTC.

This clonotype was seen many times. DNA of the CDR3: TGTGCCAGCAGCTTCGACCCCCGGGACTCATTCACAGATACGCAGTATTTT. Amino acid sequence: CASSFDPRDSFTDTQYF. The rearrangement links TRBV7-8 to TRBJ2-3, with a weak D call TRBD2 (6 bases). Trimming pared 3 bases from V and 2 bases from J, leaving 18 bases between. Germline V gene lookup returns CDR1 SGHVS and CDR2 FQNEAQ. This CDR3 is 17 amino acids long. Looking up the rest from reference TRBV7-8 and TRBJ2-3 gives the full variable domain: GAGVSQSPRYKVAKRGQDVALRCDPISGHVSLFWYQQALGQGPEFLTYFQNEAQLDKSGLPSDRFFAERPEGSVSTLKIQRTQQEDSAVYLCASSFDPRDSFTDTQYFGPGTRLTVL.

This chain uses TRBV5-1 with TRBJ1-3; a weak D match, TRBD1 (6 bases). Germline CDR1 SGHRS, CDR2 YFSETQ. V gave up 2 bases and J gave up 4 bases, with 10 bases separating them. This CDR3 has 14 residues. CDR3 coding DNA: TGCGCCAGCAGCTTAGGGACACCGGGAAACACCATATATTTT. This gives the protein CASSLGTPGNTIYF.

J is TRBJ2-7 and V is TRBV20-1; 11 bases match TRBD1. J was trimmed by 6 bases and V by 5 bases; bases with no gene match: 6. The CDR3 has 13 amino acids. Germline V gives CDR1 DFQATT, CDR2 SNEGSKA (reference sequence). The CDR3 coding sequence is TGCAGTGCTCCTAGGGACAGGGGGTCCGAGCAGTACTTC. Its translation: CSAPRDRGSEQYF.

V is TRBV29-1 and J is TRBJ1-2; a possible D gene is TRBD1 (5 bases). Trimming removed 6 bases at V and 3 bases at J, with 11 bases between. From germline, CDR1 is SQVTM and CDR2 ANQGSEA. This CDR3 region has 12 residues. The CDR3 coding sequence is TGCAGCGTAGAGACAGCTTACTATGGCTACACCTTC. Translation: CSVETAYYGYTF.

This clonotype showed up just a few times. The V gene is TRBV7-2, the J gene TRBJ2-3, with D unresolved. The V end was cut by 1 base, the J end by 6 bases, with 11 bases between. Germline V lookup: CDR1 SGHTA, CDR2 FQGNSA. The length of the CDR3 is 14 residues. The CDR3 DNA sequence: TGTGCCAGCAGCTTAGACCGTGTGAAGGATACGCAGTATTTT. Protein sequence: CASSLDRVKDTQYF.